This TCR beta chain was recorded in a study of blood T cell repertoires in COVID-19. Study summary: From T cells, B-cell-depleted T cells, or PBMCs came the material, which was cDNA or gDNA.

Seattle researchers signed up patients amid active infection and tracked them longitudinally. V trimming: 2 bases; J trimming: 4 bases; junction bases outside the gene matches: 7. The CDR3 contains 17 residues. Germline CDR1 SGHRS, CDR2 YFSETQ. Original data processing: Estimates of nucleated cell counts were drawn from the amplification of reference gene primers. Measured with immunoSEQ multiplex PCR; TCRdb has only the in-frame clones, and not every one. V and J calls and clone size are as listed in that table; D and trimming were resolved from the DNA. The sample carries 200,000 to 250,000 clones, under 85% recorded once.

The rearrangement links TRBV5-1 to TRBJ2-3, with TRBD2 identical over 13 bases. This sequence originates from an elderly woman with COVID-19, enrolled during active disease. The material sequenced was peripheral blood. This CDR3 reads CASSLGLAGAGADTQYF. The CDR3, as DNA: TGCGCCAGCAGCTTAGGACTAGCGGGGGCGGGCGCAGATACGCAGTATTTT.